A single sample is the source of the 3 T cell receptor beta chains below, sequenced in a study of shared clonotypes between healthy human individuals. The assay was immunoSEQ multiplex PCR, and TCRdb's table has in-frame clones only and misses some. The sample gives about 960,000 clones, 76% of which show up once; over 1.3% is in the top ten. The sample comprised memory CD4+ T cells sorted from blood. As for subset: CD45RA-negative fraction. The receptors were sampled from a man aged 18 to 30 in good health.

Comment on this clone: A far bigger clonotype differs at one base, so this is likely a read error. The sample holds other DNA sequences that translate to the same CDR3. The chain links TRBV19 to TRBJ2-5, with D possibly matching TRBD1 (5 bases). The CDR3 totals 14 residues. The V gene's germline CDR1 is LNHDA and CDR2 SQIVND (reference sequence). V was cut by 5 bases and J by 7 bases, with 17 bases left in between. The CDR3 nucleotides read TGTGCCAGTAGTCCGGATAGGGGTATAGGGACCCAGTACTTC. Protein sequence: CASSPDRGIGTQYF. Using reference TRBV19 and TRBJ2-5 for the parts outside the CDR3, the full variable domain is DGGITQSPKYLFRKEGQNVTLSCEQNLNHDAMYWYRQDPGQGLRLIYYSQIVNDFQKGDIAEGYSVSREKKESFPLTVTSAQKNPTAFYLCASSPDRGIGTQYFGPGTRLLVL.

CDR3 nucleotide sequence: TGCGCCAGCAGCGAACGACCCCGCCTACAAGAGACCCAGTACTTC. This encodes CASSERPRLQETQYF. The chain employs TRBV5-1 and TRBJ2-5, with D uncertain. The V gene's germline CDR1 is SGHRS and CDR2 YFSETQ. V was cut by 4 bases and J by 2 bases, with 15 bases left in between. This CDR3 contains 15 residues.

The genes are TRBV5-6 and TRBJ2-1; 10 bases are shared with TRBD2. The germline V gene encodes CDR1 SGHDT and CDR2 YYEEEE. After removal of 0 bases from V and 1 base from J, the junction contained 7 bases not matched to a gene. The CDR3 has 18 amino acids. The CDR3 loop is CASSLVAGGSYSYNEQFF. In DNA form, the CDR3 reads TGTGCCAGCAGCTTGGTAGCGGGAGGTTCCTATTCCTACAATGAGCAGTTCTTC.